These T cell receptor beta chains were read from a single sample in a study of identical twins. From the 5' RACE reads, TCRdb called clonotypes with MiXCR, one entry per CDR3 protein. The data hold approximately 700,000 distinct CDR3 sequences, with roughly 18% observed a single time. These data were also reused for a study on T cells expressing NK-cell markers.

Sequenced material: PBMCs. Receptors originate from a woman aged 18-29 years in good health. CDR3s leave out the opening cysteine and the closing phenylalanine or tryptophan.

>16|TRBJ2-7|TRBV5-1
ASSITSPGTGDNYEQY
>11|TRBJ2-7|TRBV20-1
SARSRVSYEQY
>12|TRBJ2-5|TRBV7-9
ASSSDRIQETQY
>10|TRBJ2-7|TRBV5-1
ASRLAVDEQY
>10|TRBJ2-1|TRBV27
ASSLMGREQF
>15|TRBJ2-5|TRBV20-1
SAQTLAGLTPPETQY
>11|TRBJ2-7|TRBV30
AWSLKGTYEQY
>12|TRBJ2-5|TRBV10-3
AITDSTVQETQY
>15|TRBJ2-3|TRBV6-1
ASSEASGTGGRGTQY
>11|TRBJ2-7|TRBV12-3/TRBV12-4
ASTRTRLREQY
>11|TRBJ2-7|TRBV20-1
SAVDRGPYEQY
>13|TRBJ2-1|TRBV28
ASPPERGAYNEQF
>11|TRBJ1-1|TRBV6-1
ASSVRGATEAF
>11|TRBJ1-2|TRBV6-5
ASSSDRGNGYT
>16|TRBJ2-6|TRBV6-5
ASRSSGGVGSGANVLT
>14|TRBJ1-2|TRBV5-1
ASSWGQGATNYGYT
>9|TRBJ2-1|TRBV29-1
SVVPFNEQF
>14|TRBJ2-3|TRBV20-1
SASQREAVLTDTQY
>12|TRBJ2-3|TRBV5-1
ATTPGTFTDTQY
>13|TRBJ2-7|TRBV11-2
ASSLTGGRIYEQY
>14|TRBJ2-7|TRBV7-9
ASSPGGAIAKGEQY
>12|TRBJ2-1|TRBV12-3/TRBV12-4
ASSLEGRYNEQF
>13|TRBJ2-5|TRBV20-1
SASPGTSGRETQY
>12|TRBJ2-2|TRBV10-3
AISEPGTIGELF
>14|TRBJ2-7|TRBV5-1
ASSSWPGLHHYEQY
>11|TRBJ1-3|TRBV5-1
ASSLDYGNTIY
>10|TRBJ2-7|TRBV29-1
SVQRSSYEQY
>13|TRBJ2-7|TRBV20-1
SAREGQGVGYEQY
>10|TRBJ2-3|TRBV29-1
SVRGGSDTQY
>13|TRBJ2-5|TRBV20-1
SAPHSGRAEETQY
>13|TRBJ2-1|TRBV5-1
ASSGIGASANEQF
>12|TRBJ1-1|TRBV20-1
SARGGQITTEAF
>12|TRBJ2-4|TRBV4-2
ASSQDRGLNIQY
>13|TRBJ2-5|TRBV14
ASSQARGFVETQY
>11|TRBJ1-2|TRBV6-2/TRBV6-3
ASTDRTGYGYT
>11|TRBJ2-7|TRBV5-1
ASRHRSSYEQY
>14|TRBJ2-7|TRBV29-1
SVRNRAGTGTYEQY
>12|TRBJ1-1|TRBV27
ASSTRRENTEAF
>12|TRBJ2-7|TRBV7-8
ASSPKSAGNEQY
>10|TRBJ1-1|TRBV25-1
ASRWANTEAF
>12|TRBJ1-6|TRBV20-1
SARVGGQNSPLH
>13|TRBJ2-2|TRBV7-3
ASSLGVLDTGELF
>13|TRBJ1-6|TRBV7-2
ASSLTQGGGSPLH
>13|TRBJ2-3|TRBV12-3/TRBV12-4
ASTPQGTVQDTQY
>13|TRBJ1-4|TRBV18
ASSPQQGVAEKLF
>9|TRBJ2-7|TRBV10-3
AISGLGGQY
>13|TRBJ2-7|TRBV27
ASRSLGGGAYEQY
>14|TRBJ2-5|TRBV20-1
SARGTSGGVQETQY
>14|TRBJ1-1|TRBV6-5
ASSSRQARGFTEAF
>13|TRBJ2-1|TRBV20-1
SAREPKAGVNEQF
>18|TRBJ2-1|TRBV25-1
ASSEVGDKGPVFSYNEQF
>13|TRBJ2-1|TRBV4-1
ASSQGPSVRNEQF
>13|TRBJ2-7|TRBV4-3
ASSQTAGGIYEQY
>13|TRBJ2-1|TRBV11-1
ASSLNTRFSNEQF
>15|TRBJ2-7|TRBV7-8
ASSLAASGTYSYEQY